This TCR beta chain was documented in a study of human T cells and chemical hapten exposure. The wider study: TCR yield per sample varied, mainly due to pooled library volumes. Points from the study as a whole: Sensitizing to DPC left TCRs with a frequency above 1 in 1000 unaltered.

Documented time point: healthy volunteer bleed at 2 weeks. Before extraction, the whole blood was not fractionated, and total RNA was taken from it. There are a few counts of this clonotype. Its antigen is still unknown. J was trimmed by 6 bases and V by 0 bases; bases with no gene match: 3. Germline V CDR1 and CDR2: SGHRS, YFSETQ. The CDR3 length is 16 residues. Within the library, unique molecular identifiers were attached to each individual cDNA molecule. Per the original data handling: A typical sample had roughly 87,000 TCRs, with roughly 23,224 to 690,600 overall. From the RACE reads, TCRdb called clonotypes with MiXCR, one entry per CDR3 protein. These V and J calls derive from TCRdb rather than the authors' analysis. The sample yields 100,000 to 150,000 distinct CDR3 sequences, roughly 9.5% seen once.

Sample: whole blood. The TCR sequence derives from a male donor in good health. Some clones in this sample may be carry-over from other donors' samples. The rearrangement joins TRBV5-1 to TRBJ2-2; 12 bases map to TRBD1. CDR3 loop: CASSLEGTGGSGELFF. In nucleotides, the CDR3 is TGCGCCAGCAGCTTGGAGGGGACAGGGGGCTCCGGGGAGCTGTTTTTT.